This TCR beta chain emerged from a study of tumor-infiltrating lymphocytes in primary liver carcinoma. cDNA specific to TCR beta was made from around 530 ng of total RNA, with a constant-region primer employed for priming. Nested multiplex PCR, run for three rounds with slightly modified ARM-PCR, yielded TCR beta libraries. Investigators reported that the first two PCR rounds, at around 10 cycles each, used TRBV1-TRBV30 forward primers with a C-beta reverse primer. MiXCR was run by TCRdb on the multiplex PCR reads, yielding one entry per CDR3 protein. The sample contains 250,000 to 400,000 distinct CDR3 sequences, approximately 65% of which appear only once. There are 14 residues in the CDR3. Germline V gene lookup returns CDR1 ENHRY and CDR2 SYGVKD. Broader study findings: Researchers found tumor-adjacent and tumor-blood pairs overlapped less than tumor region pairs. Without sorting, CD4+ versus CD8+ T cell repertoires were not compared.

To note about this clonotype: What it recognizes is unknown. Given a much more abundant clone one base away, this may be a read error.

The researchers obtained blood RNA from unsorted whole blood and also extracted germline DNA. Sequenced input: peripheral blood. V gene TRBV10-3 combines with J gene TRBJ1-2, with TRBD1 matching 8 bases. The source of this sequence is a man aged 35 to 55 with primary liver carcinoma and hepatitis B virus infection. The CDR3 nucleotides are TGTGCCATCAGCGCTACAGGGGGGTCCTATGGCTACGCCTTC. The encoded protein is CAISATGGSYGYAF.